The sequence of this T cell receptor (beta chain) was determined in a study of T cells in Graves' hyperthyroidism and ophthalmopathy. Germline V CDR1 and CDR2: MNHEY, SVGAGI. The ends were cut back, 0 bases at V and 3 bases at J, with 8 bases in the middle. The CDR3 totals 15 residues. TCR beta CDR3 sequences were amplified from RNA transcripts. In the first-round RT-PCR of the TCR CDR3, the HTBI primer set was used. Using its own MiXCR run on the multiplex PCR reads, TCRdb lists one record per CDR3 protein. This table has approximately 740,000 distinct CDR3 sequences, 14% appearing once. This clonotype came up many times. Its matching antigen is unknown. Study findings and constraints: The model predicted ophthalmopathy a median approximately 6 months before onset. In the analysis, a 13 V-J model separated ophthalmopathy from stable hyperthyroidism.

Stable hyperthyroidism: no ophthalmopathy progression over 18 months of follow-up. Material for sequencing was blood. The chain employs TRBV6-5 and TRBJ1-4; D gene ambiguous. The TCR originated in a woman younger than 35 with Graves' hyperthyroidism. The CDR3 DNA sequence: TGTGCCAGCAGTTACTCTGGACGGCCTAATGAAAAACTGTTTTTT. Translated, it gives CASSYSGRPNEKLFF.